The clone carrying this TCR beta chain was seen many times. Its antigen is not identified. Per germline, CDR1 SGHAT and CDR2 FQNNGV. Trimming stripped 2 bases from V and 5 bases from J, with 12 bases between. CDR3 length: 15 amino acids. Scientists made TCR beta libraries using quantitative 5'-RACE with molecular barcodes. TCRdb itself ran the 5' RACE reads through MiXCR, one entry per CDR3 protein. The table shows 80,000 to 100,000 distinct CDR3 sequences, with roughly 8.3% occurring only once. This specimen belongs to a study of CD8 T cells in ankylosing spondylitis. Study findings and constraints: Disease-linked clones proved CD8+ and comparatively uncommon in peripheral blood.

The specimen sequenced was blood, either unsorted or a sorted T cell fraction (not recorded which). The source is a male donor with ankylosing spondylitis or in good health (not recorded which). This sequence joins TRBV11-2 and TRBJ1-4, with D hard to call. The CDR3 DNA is TGTGCCAGCAGCTTATCGCTAGGGAGGAATGAAAAACTGTTTTTT. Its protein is CASSLSLGRNEKLFF.